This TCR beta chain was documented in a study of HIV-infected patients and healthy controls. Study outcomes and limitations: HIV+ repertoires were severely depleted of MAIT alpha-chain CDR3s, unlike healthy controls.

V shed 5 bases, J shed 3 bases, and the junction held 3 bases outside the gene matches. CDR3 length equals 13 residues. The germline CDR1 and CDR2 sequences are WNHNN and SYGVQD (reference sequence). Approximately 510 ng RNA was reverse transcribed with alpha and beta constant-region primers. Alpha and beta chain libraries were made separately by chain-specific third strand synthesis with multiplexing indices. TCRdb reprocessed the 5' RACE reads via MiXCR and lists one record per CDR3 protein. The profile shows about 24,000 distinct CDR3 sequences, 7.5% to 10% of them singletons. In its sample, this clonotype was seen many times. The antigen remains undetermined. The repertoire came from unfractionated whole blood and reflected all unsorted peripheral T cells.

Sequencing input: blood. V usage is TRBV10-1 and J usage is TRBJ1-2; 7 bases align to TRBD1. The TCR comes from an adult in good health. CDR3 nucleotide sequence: TGCGCCAGCAGTACAACAGGGGACTATGGCTACACCTTC. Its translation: CASSTTGDYGYTF.